Given below is one TCR beta chain in context. Its antigen is still unknown. The observed sequence ends 3 residues before the CDR3 terminus, with the missing tail filled in from the germline J gene. V was trimmed by 5 bases and J by 1 base, leaving 9 bases between them. The CDR3 is 13 residues long. Germline V gene data show CDR1 as LNHDA and CDR2 as SQIVND (reference sequence). Measured with immunoSEQ multiplex PCR; TCRdb has only the in-frame clones, and not every one. The sample includes tens of thousands of clones. The source of the sample is a study of Tregs in tolerant kidney transplant recipients. The study's findings and limits: Tolerant patients' donor-specific Tregs expanded beyond overall Tregs, suggesting antigen-driven growth. This study did not directly address biological reproducibility. Activated donor B cell expansion appeared to reveal the most relevant donor-specific TCRbeta repertoire.

The material sequenced was CD8+ T cells from blood, taken before the transplant. The V call is TRBV19, the J call TRBJ2-7; TRBD2 might be the D (6 bases). The TCR originated in a human donor who received a combined kidney and bone marrow transplant. The covered CDR3 bases are TGTGCCAGTAGTTTGGGGACTTCCTACGAG. It encodes CASSLGTSYE. The whole CDR3 region reads CASSLGTSYEQYF.